The 27 T cell receptor beta chains in this list originate from one sample, sequenced in a study of CD8+ T cells in alopecia areata. Once RNA had been extracted, it was reverse transcribed into cDNA to act as the sequencing template. Sequencing was performed with immunoSEQ multiplex PCR; in TCRdb, only in-frame clones are kept and a portion is missing. The sample records 180,000 or so clones, about 72% being singletons. Specimen: CD8+ T cells sorted from blood, collected at week 0. These receptors all come from a human donor with alopecia areata.

This sequence joins TRBV7-8 and TRBJ1-2; 7 nucleotides agree with TRBD1. Germline V gene data show CDR1 as SGHVS and CDR2 as FQNEAQ. The CDR3 loop spans 14 amino acids. Losses at the gene ends were 5 bases for V and 4 bases for J; bases not matched to a gene: 7. Here the CDR3 DNA reads TGTGCCAGCAGCGGAGGGACAGATGGCTATGGCTACACCTTC. This encodes CASSGGTDGYGYTF.

This clone was counted between two and nine times. This chain links TRBV19 with TRBJ1-2, with no clear D. Germline lookup yields CDR1 LNHDA and CDR2 SQIVND (reference sequence). The CDR3 consists of 13 residues. The germline V and J ends were trimmed by 5 bases and 1 base, with 8 bases remaining between them. The CDR3 region is CASSASSNYGYTF. CDR3 in DNA: TGTGCCAGTAGTGCAAGCAGTAACTATGGCTACACCTTC. The complete variable domain, with remaining parts taken from reference TRBV19 and TRBJ1-2, reads DGGITQSPKYLFRKEGQNVTLSCEQNLNHDAMYWYRQDPGQGLRLIYYSQIVNDFQKGDIAEGYSVSREKKESFPLTVTSAQKNPTAFYLCASSASSNYGYTFGSGTRLTVV.

The chain couples TRBV30 to TRBJ2-7; possibly TRBD1 for D (5 bases). The length of the CDR3 is 13 residues. The V and J ends lost 0 bases and 6 bases respectively, with 12 bases between them. Per germline, CDR1 GTSNPN and CDR2 SVGIG (reference sequence). The CDR3 reads CAWSVVDSAEQYF. In nucleotides, the CDR3 is TGTGCCTGGAGTGTAGTTGACAGCGCCGAGCAGTACTTC.

The chain joins TRBV12-5 to TRBJ2-2; D gene ambiguous. The germline V and J ends were trimmed by 6 bases and 7 bases, with 9 bases remaining between them. Germline V gene data show CDR1 as LGHNT and CDR2 as FRNRAP. The CDR3 totals 12 residues. CDR3 region: CASGANGGELFF. Written as DNA, the CDR3 is TGTGCTAGTGGGGCGAACGGCGGGGAGCTGTTTTTT.

This clone was counted between two and nine times. This same CDR3 is encoded by further DNA sequences in the sample. The chain uses TRBV5-6 and TRBJ1-1, with TRBD1 matching over 8 bases. The CDR3 consists of 12 residues. With V trimmed by 3 bases and J by 7 bases, 2 bases remained unmatched. Germline lookup yields CDR1 SGHDT and CDR2 YYEEEE. CDR3 residues: CASSWTGNEAFF. In nucleotides, the CDR3 is TGTGCCAGCAGCTGGACAGGGAATGAAGCTTTCTTT.

This clone was seen a few times. The chain links TRBV6-1 to TRBJ2-3, with D perhaps TRBD1 or TRBD2 (5 bases each). The CDR3 consists of 15 residues. Between the trimmed V and J ends, which lost 4 bases and 4 bases, there was a span of 15 bases. From germline, CDR1 is MNHNS and CDR2 SASEGT. The CDR3 nucleotides read TGTGCCAGCAGTGCTGAGGGGCGTGGGTCAGATACGCAGTATTTT. It yields the protein CASSAEGRGSDTQYF.

This rearrangement joins TRBV5-1 to TRBJ2-5; D is uncertain. This CDR3 spans 14 amino acids. The germline V and J ends were trimmed by 0 bases and 4 bases, with 10 bases remaining between them. The germline CDR1 and CDR2 sequences are SGHRS and YFSETQ. The CDR3 loop is CASSLVTGLETQYF. DNA of the CDR3: TGCGCCAGCAGCTTGGTTACGGGTTTAGAGACCCAGTACTTC.

The rearrangement links TRBV4-2 to TRBJ2-6; D perhaps matches TRBD1 (5 bases). This CDR3 has 16 amino acids. The V gene's germline CDR1 is LGHNA and CDR2 YNFKEQ. Trimming removed 1 base from V and 4 bases from J, with 11 bases in between. DNA for the CDR3: TGTGCCAGCAGCCAAGTTGACAGTCTCGGGGCCAACGTCCTGACTTTC. Encoded protein: CASSQVDSLGANVLTF.

V gene TRBV7-8 combines with J gene TRBJ2-2; a possible D gene is TRBD1 (5 bases). Trimming removed 3 bases at V and 1 base at J, with 9 bases between. Per the germline V gene, CDR1 is SGHVS and CDR2 is FQNEAQ. The CDR3 covers 15 residues. As DNA, the CDR3 is TGTGCCAGCAGCTTCGGTCAGGGGAACACCGGGGAGCTGTTTTTT. This sequence encodes CASSFGQGNTGELFF. Using reference TRBV7-8 and TRBJ2-2 for the parts outside the CDR3, the full variable domain is GAGVSQSPRYKVAKRGQDVALRCDPISGHVSLFWYQQALGQGPEFLTYFQNEAQLDKSGLPSDRFFAERPEGSVSTLKIQRTQQEDSAVYLCASSFGQGNTGELFFGEGSRLTVL.

This clone has just a few counts. The CDR3 DNA sequence: TGTGCCATCCGGCGGGACGAGAGCCCCTACGAGCAGTACTTC. Its protein is CAIRRDESPYEQYF. V gene TRBV7-9 combines with J gene TRBJ2-7; D might be TRBD2 (6 bases). There are 14 residues in the CDR3. The germline V gene has CDR1 SEHNR and CDR2 FQNEAQ (reference sequence). Trimming took 10 bases from V and 2 from J, leaving 18 bases between them.

J is TRBJ2-7 and V is TRBV7-9; the match to TRBD1 covers 9 bases. Germline V lookup: CDR1 SEHNR, CDR2 FQNEAQ (reference sequence). Losses at the gene ends were 1 base for V and 4 bases for J; bases not matched to a gene: 5. CDR3 length equals 15 residues. CDR3 sequence reads: CASSLVPGQGYEQYF. CDR3 in DNA: TGTGCCAGCAGCTTAGTGCCGGGACAGGGTTACGAGCAGTACTTC.

This clone showed up just a few times. The CDR3 protein is CASERAYNEKLFF. The CDR3 DNA is TGTGCCAGCGAAAGGGCCTATAATGAAAAACTGTTTTTT. The chain is built from TRBV2 and TRBJ1-4; D call uncertain. Germline V CDR1 and CDR2: SNHLY, FYNNEI. The CDR3 has 13 residues. V lost 8 bases, J lost 4 bases, and 11 bases lay in between.

The chain couples TRBV14 to TRBJ2-2, with 7 bases fitting TRBD2. CDR1 SGHDN and CDR2 FVKESK come from the germline V gene. V shed 6 bases, J shed 4 bases, and the junction held 11 bases outside the gene matches. CDR3 length: 16 amino acids. The CDR3 loop is CASSHPSREGTGELFF. Written as DNA, the CDR3 is TGTGCCAGCAGTCATCCATCCAGGGAGGGCACCGGGGAGCTGTTTTTT.

This chain joins TRBV27 and TRBJ2-5; unclear D gene. CDR1 is MNHEY and CDR2 is SMNVEV in the germline V gene (reference sequence). Deletions cut 6 bases from V and 5 bases from J, with 7 bases between. This CDR3 comprises 11 residues. The chain's CDR3 is CASRMGETQYF. The CDR3 nucleotides are TGTGCCAGCAGGATGGGGGAGACCCAGTACTTC.

V gene TRBV9 combines with J gene TRBJ1-6; the match to TRBD1 covers 9 bases. V lost 3 bases to trimming and J lost 5 bases; unmatched junction nucleotides: 6. CDR3 length: 16 residues. Per germline, CDR1 SGDLS and CDR2 YYNGEE. The CDR3 DNA sequence: TGTGCCAGCAGCGGGGGACAGGGCATGAATAATTCACCCCTCCACTTT. Encoded protein: CASSGGQGMNNSPLHF.

The V call is TRBV9, the J call TRBJ2-2; D is possibly TRBD2 (5 bases). Germline V gene sequence: CDR1 SGDLS, CDR2 YYNGEE. The CDR3 loop spans 13 amino acids. Trimming took off 3 bases at V and 3 bases at J, with 6 bases between the two ends. This chain's CDR3 is CASSGGDTGELFF. In nucleotides, the CDR3 is TGTGCCAGCAGCGGGGGAGACACCGGGGAGCTGTTTTTT. The full variable domain, rest sourced from reference TRBV9 and TRBJ2-2, is DSGVTQTPKHLITATGQRVTLRCSPRSGDLSVYWYQQSLDQGLQFLIQYYNGEERAKGNILERFSAQQFPDLHSELNLSSLELGDSALYFCASSGGDTGELFFGEGSRLTVL.

In its sample, this clone was seen a few times. The rearrangement joins TRBV29-1 to TRBJ1-2; D remains ambiguous. The CDR3 has 14 amino acids. Germline values: CDR1 SQVTM, CDR2 ANQGSEA. Between the trimmed V and J ends, which lost 6 bases and 5 bases, there was a span of 19 bases. The CDR3 region is CSVVTSSAVYGYTF. CDR3 nucleotide sequence: TGCAGCGTCGTTACTTCCTCGGCGGTATATGGCTACACCTTC.

J is TRBJ2-3 and V is TRBV9, with D perhaps TRBD1 (6 bases). The V end was cut by 1 base, the J end by 4 bases, with 13 bases between. CDR3 size: 15 residues. Germline loops: CDR1 SGDLS, CDR2 YYNGEE. CDR3 in DNA: TGTGCCAGCAGCGTAAGTGGACAGAAGGCAGATACGCAGTATTTT. It specifies CASSVSGQKADTQYF.

The rearrangement links TRBV10-3 to TRBJ2-7, with D uncertain. CDR3 size: 13 residues. Trimming left V 2 bases short and J 1 base short, with 6 bases between. Per germline, CDR1 ENHRY and CDR2 SYGVKD. CDR3 bases: TGTGCCATCAGTGAGGGGGAATCCTACGAGCAGTACTTC. As protein: CAISEGESYEQYF.

V usage is TRBV4-2 and J usage is TRBJ1-2; tentative D call: TRBD1 (5 bases). The length of the CDR3 is 15 residues. Trimming removed 1 base at V and 7 bases at J, with 16 bases between. Germline CDR1 reads LGHNA; CDR2 reads YNFKEQ. CDR3 residues: CASSQAPPGPGGYTF. In DNA, the CDR3 is TGTGCCAGCAGCCAAGCTCCCCCAGGGCCGGGTGGCTACACCTTC.

The J gene is TRBJ2-5, the V gene TRBV6-6, with D uncertain. V lost 3 bases, J lost 2 bases, and 10 bases lay in between. This CDR3 is 14 amino acids long. The germline V gene encodes CDR1 MNHNY and CDR2 SVGAGI (reference sequence). CDR3 nucleotides: TGTGCCAGCAGTTATAAGGGCGCGCAAGAGACCCAGTACTTC. It translates to CASSYKGAQETQYF.

This clone was picked up a small number of times. The chain joins TRBV19 to TRBJ1-3, with no clear D. The germline gives CDR1 LNHDA, CDR2 SQIVND (reference sequence). The CDR3 has 15 residues. With 5 bases removed from V and 2 bases from J, the gap between germline ends came to 13 bases. CDR3 DNA sequence: TGTGCCAGTAGTGGTGGATGGAGCCCTGGAAACACCATATATTTT. Translating gives CASSGGWSPGNTIYF. The variable domain in full, completed from reference TRBV19 and TRBJ1-3, reads DGGITQSPKYLFRKEGQNVTLSCEQNLNHDAMYWYRQDPGQGLRLIYYSQIVNDFQKGDIAEGYSVSREKKESFPLTVTSAQKNPTAFYLCASSGGWSPGNTIYFGEGSWLTVV.

This clone was seen just once. The gene calls are TRBV29-1 and TRBJ1-1; tentative D call: TRBD1 (6 bases). The V gene lost 6 bases and the J gene lost 5 bases, with 10 bases spanning the gap. Germline loops: CDR1 SQVTM, CDR2 ANQGSEA. This CDR3 has 11 residues. CDR3 in amino acids: CSVKGGTEAFF. The DNA for the CDR3 is TGCAGCGTCAAGGGGGGGACTGAAGCTTTCTTT.

The sample holds one count of this clone. The chain uses TRBV7-9 and TRBJ2-7; D may be TRBD1 (5 bases). CDR3 length: 14 amino acids. With 4 bases removed from V and 5 bases from J, the gap between germline ends came to 15 bases. Germline lookup yields CDR1 SEHNR and CDR2 FQNEAQ (reference sequence). This CDR3 reads CASSSQSGQHEQYF. The CDR3 nucleotides are TGTGCCAGCAGCTCGCAATCAGGACAACACGAGCAGTACTTC. The full variable domain, with the rest looked up from reference TRBV7-9 and TRBJ2-7, is DTGVSQNPRHKITKRGQNVTFRCDPISEHNRLYWYRQTLGQGPEFLTYFQNEAQLEKSRLLSDRFSAERPKGSFSTLEIQRTEQGDSAMYLCASSSQSGQHEQYFGPGTRLTVT.

CDR3 DNA: TGTGCCAGCAGCGGGACTAGCGGGGGCGGGGAGCTGTTTTTT. Amino acid sequence: CASSGTSGGGELFF. V and J are TRBV9 and TRBJ2-2; TRBD2 matches 13 bases. The germline gives CDR1 SGDLS, CDR2 YYNGEE. Trimming at V came to 3 bases and at J to 7 bases, leaving 0 bases not matched to a gene. This CDR3 is built from 14 residues.

V is TRBV30 and J is TRBJ2-1; TRBD1 aligns across 8 bases. There are 16 residues in the CDR3. V shed 2 bases and J 3 bases; nucleotides not matched to a gene: 9. Germline-derived CDR1 and CDR2 are GTSNPN and SVGIG (reference sequence). The chain's CDR3 is CAWSPAGGSIYNEQFF. The CDR3 DNA reads TGTGCCTGGAGTCCCGCAGGGGGCTCGATCTACAATGAGCAGTTCTTC.

V usage is TRBV27 and J usage is TRBJ2-1; a weak D match, TRBD2 (5 bases). V gave up 7 bases and J gave up 6 bases, with 10 bases separating them. Germline-derived CDR1 and CDR2 are MNHEY and SMNVEV (reference sequence). The CDR3 extends over 12 amino acids. The CDR3 region is CASKAEPNEQFF. DNA for the CDR3: TGTGCCAGCAAAGCGGAACCCAATGAGCAGTTCTTC.